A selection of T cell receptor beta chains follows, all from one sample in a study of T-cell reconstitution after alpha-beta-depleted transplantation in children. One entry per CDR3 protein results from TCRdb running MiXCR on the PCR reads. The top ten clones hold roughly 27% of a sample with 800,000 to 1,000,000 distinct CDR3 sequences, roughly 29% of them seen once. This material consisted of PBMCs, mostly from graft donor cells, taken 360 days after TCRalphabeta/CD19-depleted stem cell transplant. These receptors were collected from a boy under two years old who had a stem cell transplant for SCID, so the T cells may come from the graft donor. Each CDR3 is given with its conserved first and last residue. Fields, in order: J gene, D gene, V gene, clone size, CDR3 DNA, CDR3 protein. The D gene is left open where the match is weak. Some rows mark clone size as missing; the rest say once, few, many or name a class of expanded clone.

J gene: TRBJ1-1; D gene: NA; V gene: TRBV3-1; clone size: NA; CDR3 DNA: TGTGCCAGCAGCCAAACGGACTGGGGCACTGAAGCTTTCTTT; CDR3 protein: CASSQTDWGTEAFF
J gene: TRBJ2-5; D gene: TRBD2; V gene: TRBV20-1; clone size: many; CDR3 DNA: TGCAGTGCTTTAAAGCCTAGTCGGGGGGGAGAGACCCAGTACTTC; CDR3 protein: CSALKPSRGGETQYF
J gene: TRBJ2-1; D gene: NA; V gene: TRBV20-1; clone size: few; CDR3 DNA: TGCAGTGCCCGTCCGGGGGGCACATACAATGAGCAGTTCTTC; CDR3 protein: CSARPGGTYNEQFF
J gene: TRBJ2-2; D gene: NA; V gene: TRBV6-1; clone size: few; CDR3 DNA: TGTGCCAGCAATACTTCTCCGTACGGGGAGCTGTTTTTT; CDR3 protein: CASNTSPYGELFF
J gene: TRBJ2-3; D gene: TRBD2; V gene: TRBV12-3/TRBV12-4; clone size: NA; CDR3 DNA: TGTGCCAGCAGTTCTACTAGCGGGGGGCTCCGTAGCACAGATACGCAGTATTTT; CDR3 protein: CASSSTSGGLRSTDTQYF
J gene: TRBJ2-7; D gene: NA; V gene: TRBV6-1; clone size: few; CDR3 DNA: TGTGCCAGCAACCAAGGTGGGGTGGGCGAGCAGTACTTC; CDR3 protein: CASNQGGVGEQYF
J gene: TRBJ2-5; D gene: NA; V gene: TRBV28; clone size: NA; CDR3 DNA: TGTGCCAGCAGATCAGGGGTTCAAGAGACCCAGTACTTC; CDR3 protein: CASRSGVQETQYF
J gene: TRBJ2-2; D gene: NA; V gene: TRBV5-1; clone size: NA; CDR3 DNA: TGCGCCAGCAGCTTGGTTAAGTACACCGGGGAGCTGTTTTTT; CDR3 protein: CASSLVKYTGELFF
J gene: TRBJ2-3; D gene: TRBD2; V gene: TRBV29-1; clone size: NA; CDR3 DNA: TGCAGCGGGGCGGGGGGGCGCGGCCCAGATACGCAGTATTTT; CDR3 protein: CSGAGGRGPDTQYF
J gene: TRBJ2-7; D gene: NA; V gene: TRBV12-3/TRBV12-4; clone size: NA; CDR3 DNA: TGTGCCAGCAGTTTAGTCTCCTTGGGCGGGGCGTCTAAATACGAGCAGTACTTC; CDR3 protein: CASSLVSLGGASKYEQYF
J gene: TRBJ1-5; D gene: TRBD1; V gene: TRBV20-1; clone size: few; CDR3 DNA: TGCAGTGCTAGAAGTAGAGACAGGGGATACAATCAGCCCCAGCATTTT; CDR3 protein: CSARSRDRGYNQPQHF
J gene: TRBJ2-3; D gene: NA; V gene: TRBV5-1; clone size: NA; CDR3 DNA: TGCGCCAGCACCCGGTGGGGGGGCACAGATACGCAGTATTTT; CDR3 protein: CASTRWGGTDTQYF
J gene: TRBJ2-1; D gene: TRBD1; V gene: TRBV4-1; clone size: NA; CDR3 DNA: TGCGCCAGCAGCCAAGGGACAGGGAATGAGCAGTTCTTC; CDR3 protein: CASSQGTGNEQFF
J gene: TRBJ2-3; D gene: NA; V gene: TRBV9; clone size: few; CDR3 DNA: TGTGCCAGCAGCGCAGTACCCCGGACAGATACGCAGTATTTT; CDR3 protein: CASSAVPRTDTQYF
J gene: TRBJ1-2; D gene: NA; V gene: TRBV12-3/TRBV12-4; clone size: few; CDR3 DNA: TGTGCCAGCAGTGACCCCGGGGGCGGAAACTATGGCTACACCTTC; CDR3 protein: CASSDPGGGNYGYTF
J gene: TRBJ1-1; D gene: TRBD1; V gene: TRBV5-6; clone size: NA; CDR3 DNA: TGTGCCAGCAGCAACAGGGGGCAACGAGCTTTCTTT; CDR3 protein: CASSNRGQRAFF
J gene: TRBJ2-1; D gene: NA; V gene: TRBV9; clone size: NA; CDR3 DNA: TGTGCCAGCAGCGTTGCTGGGACACCCTACTCCTACAATGAGCAGTTCTTC; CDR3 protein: CASSVAGTPYSYNEQFF
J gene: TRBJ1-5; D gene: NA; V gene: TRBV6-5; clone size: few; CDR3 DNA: TGTGCCAGCAGTTCCCTGGGGGTGGGCAATCAGCCCCAGCATTTT; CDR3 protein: CASSSLGVGNQPQHF
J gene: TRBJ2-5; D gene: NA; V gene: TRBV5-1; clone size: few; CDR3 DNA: TGCGCCAGCACCCCGGGACCGGCCCTCCAAGAGACCCAGTACTTC; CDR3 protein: CASTPGPALQETQYF
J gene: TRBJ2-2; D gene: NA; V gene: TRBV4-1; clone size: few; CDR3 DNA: TGCGCCAGCAGCCAAGTCAGGGCGACCATGGGGGAGCTGTTTTTT; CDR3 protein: CASSQVRATMGELFF
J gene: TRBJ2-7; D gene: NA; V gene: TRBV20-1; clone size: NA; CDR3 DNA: TGCAGTGCTAGTGGTGGAGGGATCTCTTCTTACGAGCAGTACTTC; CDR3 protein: CSASGGGISSYEQYF
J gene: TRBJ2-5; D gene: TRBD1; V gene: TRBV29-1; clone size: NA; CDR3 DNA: TGCAGCGGCCGGGACAGTTTACGCCGACAAGAGACCCAGTACTTC; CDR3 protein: CSGRDSLRRQETQYF
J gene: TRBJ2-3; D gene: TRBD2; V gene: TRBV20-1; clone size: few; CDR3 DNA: TGCAGTGCTCAACCCCATAGCGGGGGGGCCGATTTT; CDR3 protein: CSAQPHSGGADF
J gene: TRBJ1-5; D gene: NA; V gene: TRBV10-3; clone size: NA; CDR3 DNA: TGTGCCATCAGTGAGCGCCCGGTTGGAGGGTTACATAGCAATCAGCCCCAGCATTTT; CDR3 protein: CAISERPVGGLHSNQPQHF
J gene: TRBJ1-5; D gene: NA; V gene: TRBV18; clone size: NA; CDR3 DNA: TGTGCCAGCTCACCTGGGCAGGGCATCGGCAATCAGCCCCAGCATTTT; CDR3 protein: CASSPGQGIGNQPQHF
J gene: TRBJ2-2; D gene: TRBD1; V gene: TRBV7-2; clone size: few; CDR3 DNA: TGTGCCAGCAGCACCCGACAGGGTGGCACCGGGGAGCTGTTTTTT; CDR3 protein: CASSTRQGGTGELFF
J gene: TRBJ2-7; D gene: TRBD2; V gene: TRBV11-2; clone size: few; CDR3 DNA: TGTGCCAGCAGCTTAAGGGGACTAGCGGGGGGCTATACCTACGAGCAGTACTTC; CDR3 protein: CASSLRGLAGGYTYEQYF
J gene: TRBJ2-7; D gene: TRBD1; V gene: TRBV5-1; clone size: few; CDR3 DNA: TGCGCCAGCAGCAGTATGGACAGGGGGCCTTACGAGCAGTACTTC; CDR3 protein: CASSSMDRGPYEQYF
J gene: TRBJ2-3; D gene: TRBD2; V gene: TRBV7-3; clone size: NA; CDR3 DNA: TGTGCCAGCAGCTCTACGGGACTAGCGGCAGATACGCAGTATTTT; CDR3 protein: CASSSTGLAADTQYF
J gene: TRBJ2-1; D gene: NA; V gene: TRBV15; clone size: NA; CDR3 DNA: TGTGCCACCAGCAGAGATTTTCCGGGTCGTGGGAGTGAGCAGTTCTTC; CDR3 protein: CATSRDFPGRGSEQFF
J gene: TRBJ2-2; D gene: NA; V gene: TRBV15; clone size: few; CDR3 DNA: TGTGCCACCAGCAGAGGTCCGGGTCTCGACACCGGGGAGCTGTTTTTT; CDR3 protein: CATSRGPGLDTGELFF
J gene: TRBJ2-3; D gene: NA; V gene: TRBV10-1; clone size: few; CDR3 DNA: TGCGCCAGCAGCGAAACCCCCCGGGATACGCAGTATTTT; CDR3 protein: CASSETPRDTQYF
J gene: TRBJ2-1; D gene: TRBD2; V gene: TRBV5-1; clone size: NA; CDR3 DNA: TGCGCCAGCAGCTTGGTGGCTAGCGGGGGCCCACAGCCCTGGTTCTTC; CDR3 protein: CASSLVASGGPQPWFF
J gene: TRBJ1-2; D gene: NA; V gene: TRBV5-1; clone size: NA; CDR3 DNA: TGCGCCAGCAGCTCGACCGCGGGGGCAGGGTATGGCTACACCTTC; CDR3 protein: CASSSTAGAGYGYTF
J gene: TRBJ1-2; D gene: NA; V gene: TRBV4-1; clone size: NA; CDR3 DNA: TGCGCCAGCAGCCAAGTCACAGGGAGCTATGGCTACACCTTC; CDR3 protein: CASSQVTGSYGYTF
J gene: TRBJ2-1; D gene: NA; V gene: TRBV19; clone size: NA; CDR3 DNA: TGTGCCAGTAGTCCGTCGGACGAGCAGTTCTTC; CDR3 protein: CASSPSDEQFF
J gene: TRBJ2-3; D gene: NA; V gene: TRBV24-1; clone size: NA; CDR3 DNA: TGTGCCACCAGTGATGAGCGTCGGCCCGGCACAGATACGCAGTATTTT; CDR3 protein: CATSDERRPGTDTQYF
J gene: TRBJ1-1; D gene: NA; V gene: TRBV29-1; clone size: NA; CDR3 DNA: TGCAGCGTTGGCCGAGGACTCACGAACACTGAAGCTTTCTTT; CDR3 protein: CSVGRGLTNTEAFF
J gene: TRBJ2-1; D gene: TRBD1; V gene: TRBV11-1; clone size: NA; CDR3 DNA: TGTGCCAGCAGCTTAGTGGTCGGCAGGGACAGGCCGGACAATGAGCAGTTCTTC; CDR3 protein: CASSLVVGRDRPDNEQFF
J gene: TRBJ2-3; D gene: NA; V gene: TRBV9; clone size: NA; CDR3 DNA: TGTGCCAGCAGCCTCTCAGATACAGGGAAGGAGAACACAGATACGCAGTATTTT; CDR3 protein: CASSLSDTGKENTDTQYF
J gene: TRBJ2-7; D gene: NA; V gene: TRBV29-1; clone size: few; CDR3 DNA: TGCAGCGTTGCGGCGGACACGTCCTACGAGCAGTACTTC; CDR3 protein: CSVAADTSYEQYF
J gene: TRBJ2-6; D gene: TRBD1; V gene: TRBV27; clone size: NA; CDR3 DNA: TGTGCCAGCAGTTCCGGACAGGGGGAAGGTGGGGCCAACGTCCTGACTTTC; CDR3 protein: CASSSGQGEGGANVLTF
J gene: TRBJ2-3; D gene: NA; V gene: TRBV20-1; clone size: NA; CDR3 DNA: TGCAGTGCTAAAAAGGGGGGGGCCAGGGATACGCAGTATTTT; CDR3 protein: CSAKKGGARDTQYF
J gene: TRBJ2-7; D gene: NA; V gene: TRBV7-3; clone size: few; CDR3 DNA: TGTGCCAGCAGCTTTGGGGGAAAAGGCTACGAGCAGTACTTC; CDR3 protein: CASSFGGKGYEQYF
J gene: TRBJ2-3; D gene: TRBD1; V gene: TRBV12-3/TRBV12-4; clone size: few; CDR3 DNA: TGTGCCAGCAGTAGACAGGGGGCTAAGACAGATACGCAGTATTTT; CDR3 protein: CASSRQGAKTDTQYF
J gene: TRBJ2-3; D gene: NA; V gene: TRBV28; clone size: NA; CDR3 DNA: TGTGCCAGCAGTCCTACAAAGGGGGGGGGCAGGGCAGATACGCAGTATTTT; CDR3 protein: CASSPTKGGGRADTQYF
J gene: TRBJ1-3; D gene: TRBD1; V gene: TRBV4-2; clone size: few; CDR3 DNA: TGTGCCAGCAGCCAAGTAGACAGGGCAATGGGAATTGGAAACACCATATATTTT; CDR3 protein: CASSQVDRAMGIGNTIYF
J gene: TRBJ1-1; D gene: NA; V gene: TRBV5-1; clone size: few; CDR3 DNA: TGCGCCAGCAGCCCCCCCGCAGTGAACACTGAAGCTTTCTTT; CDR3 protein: CASSPPAVNTEAFF
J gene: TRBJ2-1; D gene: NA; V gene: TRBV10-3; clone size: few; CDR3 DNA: TGTGCCATCAGCCCCTCGGGTAGCAAGCAGTTCTTC; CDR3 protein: CAISPSGSKQFF
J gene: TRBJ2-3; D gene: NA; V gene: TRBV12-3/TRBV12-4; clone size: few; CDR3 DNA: TGTGCCAGCAGAGGACAGCAAGGAGGGGCAGATACGCAGTATTTT; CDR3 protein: CASRGQQGGADTQYF
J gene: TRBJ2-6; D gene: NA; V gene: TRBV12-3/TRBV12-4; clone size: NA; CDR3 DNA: TGTGCCAGCACCCTTCATTTGGCCAACGTCCTGACTTTC; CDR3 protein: CASTLHLANVLTF
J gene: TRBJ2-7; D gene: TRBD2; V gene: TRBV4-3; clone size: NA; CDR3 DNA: TGCGCCAGCAGCCAGCATCGGTCGAGCGGGGGGGGATTTTCCTACGAGCAGTACTTC; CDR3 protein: CASSQHRSSGGGFSYEQYF